The 30 T cell receptor beta chains below come from one sample, sequenced in a study of control samples from healthy donors and cancer patients. Measured with immunoSEQ multiplex PCR; TCRdb has only the in-frame clones, and not every one. The repertoire includes 100,000 to 150,000 clones, approximately 89% of them detected once, and approximately 8% sits in the top ten. The sequenced material came from PBMCs. The receptor set was obtained from a man aged 50 to 60 with head and neck cancer.

As DNA, the CDR3 is TGCGCCAGCAGCTTCCAGGGACGATTCACAGATACGCAGTATTTT. Protein: CASSFQGRFTDTQYF. This chain connects TRBV5-1 to TRBJ2-3; either TRBD1 or TRBD2 may supply D (5 bases each). Trimming took off 2 bases at V and 2 bases at J, with 12 bases between the two ends. From germline, CDR1 is SGHRS and CDR2 YFSETQ. This CDR3 spans 15 amino acids. Variable domain in full (rest from reference TRBV5-1 and TRBJ2-3): KAGVTQTPRYLIKTRGQQVTLSCSPISGHRSVSWYQQTPGQGLQFLFEYFSETQRNKGNFPGRFSGRQFSNSRSEMNVSTLELGDSALYLCASSFQGRFTDTQYFGPGTRLTVL.

The J gene is TRBJ1-2, the V gene TRBV5-1, with unresolved D. V shed 0 bases and J shed 2 bases, with 8 bases lying between them. Per germline, CDR1 SGHRS and CDR2 YFSETQ. The CDR3 is made up of 14 amino acids. The CDR3, as DNA: TGCGCCAGCAGCTTGGCATTGGGGAACTATGGCTACACCTTC. It yields the protein CASSLALGNYGYTF.

The chain carries TRBV5-1 and TRBJ1-4, with D tentatively TRBD1 (6 bases). Germline CDR1 is SGHRS and CDR2 is YFSETQ. The CDR3 contains 11 residues. The CDR3 DNA reads TGCGGAAAGGGGGTAAGATCCAAACTGTTTTTT. Translation gives CGKGVRSKLFF.

This clone came up a few times. The V and J genes are TRBV28 and TRBJ2-1, with 8 bases matching TRBD2. The V and J ends lost 11 bases and 2 bases, in that order; junction bases with no gene match: 8. The CDR3 totals 14 residues. Germline V CDR1 and CDR2: MDHEN, SYDVKM. The CDR3 DNA reads TGTGCCCATCGGGAGGGAGGAGCCTACAATGAGCAGTTCTTC. Its translation is CAHREGGAYNEQFF.

The chain links TRBV7-3 to TRBJ2-6, with TRBD2 as a possible D gene (6 bases). Germline-derived CDR1 and CDR2 are SGHTA and FQGTGA. The V and J ends lost 11 bases and 0 bases respectively, with 14 bases between them. The CDR3 loop spans 15 amino acids. CDR3 sequence reads: CASGVETSGANVLTF. Here the CDR3 DNA reads TGTGCCTCGGGGGTAGAGACCTCTGGGGCCAACGTCCTGACTTTC. The variable domain in full, with the rest retrieved from reference TRBV7-3 and TRBJ2-6, is GAGVSQTPSNKVTEKGKYVELRCDPISGHTALYWYRQSLGQGPEFLIYFQGTGAADDSGLPNDRFFAVRPEGSVSTLKIQRTERGDSAVYLCASGVETSGANVLTFGAGSRLTVL.

The genes are TRBV11-3 and TRBJ2-1; either TRBD1 or TRBD2 may supply D (7 bases each). The ends were cut back, 6 bases at V and 0 bases at J, with 15 bases in the middle. The CDR3 length is 16 residues. Germline-derived CDR1 and CDR2 are SGHNT and YENEEA. The CDR3 loop reads CASSQGGPSSYNEQFF. For the CDR3, the DNA is TGTGCCAGCAGTCAGGGGGGGCCAAGCTCCTACAATGAGCAGTTCTTC. Combining the CDR3 with reference TRBV11-3 and TRBJ2-1 gives the whole variable domain EAGVVQSPRYKIIEKKQPVAFWCNPISGHNTLYWYLQNLGQGPELLIRYENEEAVDDSQLPKDRFSAERLKGVDSTLKIQPAELGDSAVYLCASSQGGPSSYNEQFFGPGTRLTVL.

This rearrangement joins TRBV6-5 to TRBJ2-7; tentative D call: TRBD2 (6 bases). Germline-derived CDR1 and CDR2 are MNHEY and SVGAGI. The CDR3 length is 15 residues. V gave up 4 bases and J gave up 7 bases, with 20 bases separating them. The CDR3 is CASSLFRDPAGEQYF. The DNA of the CDR3 is TGTGCCAGCAGTTTGTTCCGGGACCCCGCGGGGGAGCAGTACTTC.

The chain joins TRBV19 to TRBJ1-5, with D perhaps matching TRBD1 (6 bases). The CDR3 runs to 13 residues. Germline lookup yields CDR1 LNHDA and CDR2 SQIVND (reference sequence). Trimming took off 6 bases at V and 6 bases at J, with 12 bases between the two ends. The chain's CDR3 is CASSSRGSQPQHF. The CDR3 DNA reads as TGTGCCAGTAGCTCCAGGGGAAGTCAGCCCCAGCATTTT.

The chain recombines TRBV15 with TRBJ2-5; tentatively, D is TRBD1 or TRBD2 (5 bases each). V lost 0 bases, J lost 4 bases, and 18 bases lay in between. The CDR3 loop spans 17 amino acids. The germline gives CDR1 LNHNV, CDR2 YYDKDF (reference sequence). The CDR3 here is CATSRDSSRDAAETQYF. CDR3 sequence (DNA): TGTGCCACCAGCAGAGATAGTTCAAGGGACGCCGCAGAGACCCAGTACTTC.

This chain connects TRBV7-9 to TRBJ2-1; 8 nucleotides agree with TRBD1. The V gene end was trimmed by 9 bases and the J gene end by 5 bases; junction bases not matched to a gene: 6. Per germline, CDR1 SEHNR and CDR2 FQNEAQ (reference sequence). This CDR3 contains 13 residues. The CDR3 sequence is CASQGAEDNEQFF. The CDR3 coding sequence is TGTGCCAGTCAGGGGGCGGAAGACAATGAGCAGTTCTTC.

This clone was observed once. The CDR3 sequence: CSATRQQYSEQYF. The DNA of the CDR3 is TGCAGCGCCACTCGACAGCAGTATTCCGAGCAGTACTTC. This chain connects TRBV29-1 to TRBJ2-7, with D perhaps TRBD1 (5 bases). Germline V gene lookup returns CDR1 SQVTM and CDR2 ANQGSEA. This CDR3 contains 13 residues. The V gene lost 7 bases and the J gene lost 6 bases, with 19 bases spanning the gap.

The genes are TRBV19 and TRBJ2-7, with D perhaps matching TRBD1 (6 bases). With 5 bases removed from V and 3 bases from J, the gap between germline ends came to 11 bases. Germline V lookup: CDR1 LNHDA, CDR2 SQIVND (reference sequence). CDR3 length: 13 residues. The CDR3: CASSPRTVYEQYF. The CDR3 DNA is TGTGCCAGTAGTCCCCGGACAGTCTACGAGCAGTACTTC.

The chain employs TRBV28 and TRBJ1-2, with D unclear. V shed 5 bases and J shed 0 bases, with 4 bases lying between them. The CDR3 is 12 amino acids. CDR1 and CDR2 (germline): MDHEN, SYDVKM. As DNA, the CDR3 is TGTGCCAGCAGTATTCCTAACTATGGCTACACCTTC. Encoded protein: CASSIPNYGYTF.

This clone appeared once. V gene TRBV4-1 combines with J gene TRBJ2-7, with 9 bases aligning to TRBD1. The CDR3 is made up of 15 amino acids. Germline V lookup: CDR1 MGHRA, CDR2 YSYEKL. Germline trimming cut 4 bases from V and 2 bases from J; bases unmatched to any gene: 6. The CDR3 DNA reads as TGCGCCAGCAGCCCCACGGACAGGGGTCCCTACGAGCAGTACTTC. It translates to CASSPTDRGPYEQYF.

Only one count was recorded for this clone. V gene TRBV28 combines with J gene TRBJ1-5; TRBD1 aligns across 9 bases. The CDR3 contains 16 residues. CDR1 and CDR2 (germline): MDHEN, SYDVKM. J was trimmed by 4 bases and V by 5 bases; bases with no gene match: 9. The CDR3 reads CASSLSGTGLNQPQHF. CDR3 in DNA: TGTGCCAGCAGTCTCTCCGGGACAGGGTTAAATCAGCCCCAGCATTTT.

The chain links TRBV6-5 to TRBJ2-2; D uncertain. V lost 5 bases to trimming and J lost 6 bases, with 10 bases between them. The CDR3 is 13 amino acids. CDR1 is MNHEY, CDR2 SVGAGI, per germline. CDR3: CASSPGSPGELFF. CDR3 nucleotides: TGTGCCAGCAGTCCCGGGTCTCCCGGGGAGCTGTTTTTT.

The chain employs TRBV9 and TRBJ2-2; D tentatively reads TRBD1 or TRBD2 (5 bases each). Trimming stripped 4 bases from V and 0 bases from J, with 10 bases between. The CDR3 is made up of 15 amino acids. The germline gives CDR1 SGDLS, CDR2 YYNGEE. CDR3 sequence (DNA): TGTGCCAGCAGCCCCGGGACGGCGAACACCGGGGAGCTGTTTTTT. It specifies CASSPGTANTGELFF.

The chain uses TRBV7-8 and TRBJ2-1; 12 bases align to TRBD2. V was clipped by 5 bases and J by 6 bases; unmatched bases: 8. CDR3 length equals 16 residues. Germline V CDR1 and CDR2: SGHVS, FQNEAQ. CDR3 sequence: CASSRTSGGPPNEQFF. CDR3 in DNA: TGTGCCAGCAGCCGCACTAGCGGGGGGCCTCCCAATGAGCAGTTCTTC.

This clone is a singleton in its sample. V is TRBV9 and J is TRBJ2-2; the D is unclear. The CDR3 extends over 16 amino acids. Germline lookup yields CDR1 SGDLS and CDR2 YYNGEE. The V end lost 0 bases, the J end lost 1 base, and 10 bases lay between the germline ends. The DNA of the CDR3 is TGTGCCAGCAGCGTAGAGAGTGCCTGGAACACCGGGGAGCTGTTTTTT. This codes for CASSVESAWNTGELFF. The full variable domain, its missing parts supplied by reference TRBV9 and TRBJ2-2, is DSGVTQTPKHLITATGQRVTLRCSPRSGDLSVYWYQQSLDQGLQFLIQYYNGEERAKGNILERFSAQQFPDLHSELNLSSLELGDSALYFCASSVESAWNTGELFFGEGSRLTVL.

V is TRBV19 and J is TRBJ2-1, with a weak D call TRBD2 (6 bases). The CDR3 spans 15 residues. Trimming left V 7 bases short and J 0 bases short, with 13 bases between. Germline CDR1 and CDR2: LNHDA and SQIVND (reference sequence). This chain's CDR3 is CASTVADSSYNEQFF. In DNA, the CDR3 is TGTGCCAGTACGGTAGCGGATAGCTCCTACAATGAGCAGTTCTTC.

V is TRBV3-1 (or the pseudogene TRBV3-2) and J is TRBJ1-3; D is possibly TRBD1 (6 bases). CDR3 length: 13 amino acids. Germline V CDR1 and CDR2: LGHDT, YNNKEL (reference sequence). V lost 3 bases and J lost 3, with 6 bases in between. CDR3 residues: CASSQTGGNTIYF. The CDR3 DNA reads TGTGCCAGCAGCCAGACAGGTGGAAACACCATATATTTT.

This clone has just one count. This chain uses TRBV19 with TRBJ2-1; 8 nucleotides match TRBD1. This CDR3 is 15 amino acids long. Germline CDR1 is LNHDA and CDR2 is SQIVND (reference sequence). The V gene end was trimmed by 5 bases and the J gene end by 4 bases; junction bases not matched to a gene: 7. The CDR3 loop is CASSATGGLYNEQFF. CDR3 DNA sequence: TGTGCCAGTAGTGCAACAGGGGGGTTATACAATGAGCAGTTCTTC.

The CDR3 here is CASKREDFEKLFF. CDR3 nucleotide sequence: TGTGCCAGCAAAAGGGAAGATTTTGAAAAACTGTTTTTT. This sequence joins TRBV2 and TRBJ1-4; D is uncertain. Trimming removed 7 bases at V and 7 bases at J, with 13 bases between. The germline CDR1 and CDR2 sequences are SNHLY and FYNNEI. This CDR3 is built from 13 residues.

This chain uses TRBV5-1 with TRBJ2-7, with a weak D call TRBD2 (6 bases). V was clipped by 4 bases and J by 2 bases, with 13 bases between them. The CDR3 has 14 amino acids. Per the germline V gene, CDR1 is SGHRS and CDR2 is YFSETQ. CDR3 loop: CASSPAGHAYEQYF. CDR3 bases: TGCGCCAGCAGCCCCGCGGGGCACGCCTACGAGCAGTACTTC. The whole variable domain, remainder taken from reference TRBV5-1 and TRBJ2-7, is KAGVTQTPRYLIKTRGQQVTLSCSPISGHRSVSWYQQTPGQGLQFLFEYFSETQRNKGNFPGRFSGRQFSNSRSEMNVSTLELGDSALYLCASSPAGHAYEQYFGPGTRLTVT.

This rearrangement joins TRBV7-9 to TRBJ2-3; 15 positions agree with TRBD2. Unmatched junction bases numbered 3, after V lost 5 bases and J lost 9 bases. CDR3 length equals 14 residues. CDR1 SEHNR and CDR2 FQNEAQ come from the germline V gene (reference sequence). This chain's CDR3 is CASSPGTSGGTQYF. The CDR3 DNA reads as TGTGCCAGCAGCCCAGGGACTAGCGGGGGGACGCAGTATTTT.

This chain connects TRBV18 to TRBJ1-1; 7 positions agree with TRBD1. The CDR3 sequence is 13 residues long. Trimming took 6 bases from V and 7 from J; bases not matched to a gene: 8. Germline CDR1 KGHSH, CDR2 LQKENI. The CDR3 region is CASSLTGQNEAFF. The CDR3 region has the DNA TGTGCCAGCTCCCTAACGGGACAGAATGAAGCTTTCTTT.

The chain uses TRBV27 and TRBJ1-5; D is unresolved. Trimming stripped 4 bases from V and 2 bases from J, with 9 bases between. This CDR3 has 14 amino acids. Germline CDR1 and CDR2: MNHEY and SMNVEV (reference sequence). The CDR3 loop is CASSSLSGNQPQHF. The CDR3 nucleotides are TGTGCCAGCAGTTCGCTGAGCGGCAATCAGCCCCAGCATTTT.

V is TRBV29-1 and J is TRBJ1-2, with D tentatively TRBD1 (5 bases). The CDR3 loop spans 14 amino acids. The germline V gene has CDR1 SQVTM and CDR2 ANQGSEA. The V end was cut by 5 bases, the J end by 0 bases, with 13 bases between. The CDR3 here is CSVRDRRANYGYTF. The CDR3 region has the DNA TGCAGCGTTCGAGACAGAAGGGCTAACTATGGCTACACCTTC.

This sequence joins TRBV4-2 and TRBJ2-1, with 7 bases that match TRBD2. CDR1 LGHNA and CDR2 YNFKEQ come from the germline V gene. V trimming: 4 bases; J trimming: 5 bases; junction bases outside the gene matches: 11. The CDR3 sequence is 16 residues long. The chain's CDR3 is CASSPQKTSLHNEQFF. CDR3 coding DNA: TGTGCCAGCAGCCCCCAGAAGACTAGCCTTCACAATGAGCAGTTCTTC.

The J gene is TRBJ2-5, the V gene TRBV9; D gene ambiguous. Germline V gene sequence: CDR1 SGDLS, CDR2 YYNGEE. Trimming cost V 0 bases and J 2 bases, with 5 bases left between them. This CDR3 has 13 amino acids. This chain's CDR3 is CASSVGRQETQYF. In DNA, the CDR3 is TGTGCCAGCAGCGTAGGAAGGCAAGAGACCCAGTACTTC.